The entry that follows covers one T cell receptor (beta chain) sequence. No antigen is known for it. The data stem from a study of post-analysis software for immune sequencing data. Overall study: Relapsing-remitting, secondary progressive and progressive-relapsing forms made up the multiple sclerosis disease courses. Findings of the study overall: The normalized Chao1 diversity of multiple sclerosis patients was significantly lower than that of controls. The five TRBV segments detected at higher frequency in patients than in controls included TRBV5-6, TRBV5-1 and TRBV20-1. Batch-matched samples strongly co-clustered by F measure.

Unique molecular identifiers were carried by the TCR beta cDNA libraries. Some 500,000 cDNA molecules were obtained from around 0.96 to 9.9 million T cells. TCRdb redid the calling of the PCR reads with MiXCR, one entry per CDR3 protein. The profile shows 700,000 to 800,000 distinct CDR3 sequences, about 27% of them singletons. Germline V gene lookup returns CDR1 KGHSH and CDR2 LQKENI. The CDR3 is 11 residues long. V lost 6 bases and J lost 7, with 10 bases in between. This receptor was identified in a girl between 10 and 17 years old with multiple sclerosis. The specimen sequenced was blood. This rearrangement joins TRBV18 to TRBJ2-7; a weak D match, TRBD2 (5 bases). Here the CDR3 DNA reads TGTGCCAGCTCCCGCCCGGGGGAGCAGTACTTC. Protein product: CASSRPGEQYF.